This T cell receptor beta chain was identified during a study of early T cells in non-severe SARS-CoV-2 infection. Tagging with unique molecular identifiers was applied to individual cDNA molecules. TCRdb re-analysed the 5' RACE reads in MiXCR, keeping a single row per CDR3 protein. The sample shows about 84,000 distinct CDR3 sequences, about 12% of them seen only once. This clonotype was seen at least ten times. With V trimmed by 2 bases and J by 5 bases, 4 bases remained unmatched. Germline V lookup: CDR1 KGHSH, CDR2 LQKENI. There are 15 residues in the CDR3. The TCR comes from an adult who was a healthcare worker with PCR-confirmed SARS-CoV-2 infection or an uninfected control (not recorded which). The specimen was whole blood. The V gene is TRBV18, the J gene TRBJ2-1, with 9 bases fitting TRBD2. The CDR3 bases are TGTGCCAGCTCACCATGGCTAGCGGGAAACAATGAGCAGTTCTTC. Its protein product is CASSPWLAGNNEQFF. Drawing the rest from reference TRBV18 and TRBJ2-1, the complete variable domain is NAGVMQNPRHLVRRRGQEARLRCSPMKGHSHVYWYRQLPEEGLKFMVYLQKENIIDESGMPKERFSAEFPKEGPSILRIQQVVRGDSAAYFCASSPWLAGNNEQFFGPGTRLTVL.